The 27 T cell receptor beta chains below come from one sample, sequenced in a study of tumor-infiltrating lymphocytes in primary liver carcinoma. The template, around 520 ng total RNA, yielded TCR beta cDNA made with a constant-region primer. A slightly modified ARM-PCR protocol with three nested multiplex PCR rounds produced these TCR beta libraries. With TRBV1-TRBV30 forward primers and a C-beta reverse primer, the first two PCR rounds were run for 10 cycles each. Using its own MiXCR run on the multiplex PCR reads, TCRdb lists one record per CDR3 protein. The data contain 50,000 to 70,000 distinct CDR3 sequences, 71% of them singletons. Unsorted bulk tissue, about 19-32 mg of it, served as the source for co-extraction of RNA and DNA. Sequenced input: liver tumor tissue from sampling region 2. Subset here: tumor region T2, inferior pole. The receptor set was obtained from a man between 40 and 49 years old with primary liver carcinoma and hepatitis B virus infection.

Comments on this clonotype: A read error may be the cause here, since a much bigger clone is one base away. The chain employs TRBV11-2 and TRBJ2-1; D unresolved. CDR3 length: 15 amino acids. Germline loops: CDR1 SGHAT, CDR2 FQNNGV. V was trimmed by 3 bases and J by 5 bases, leaving 14 bases between them. Written as DNA, the CDR3 is TGTGCCAGCAGCTTTAACGGGCCACTCGACAATGAGCAGTTCTTC. Protein product: CASSFNGPLDNEQFF.

About this clonotype itself: At one end the junction does not follow the germline gene, possibly because of a read error. CDR3 protein: CASSGFSNQSQHF. The CDR3 bases are TGTGCCAGCAGTGGATTTAGCAATCAGTCCCAGCATTTT. The rearrangement uses TRBV6-6 and TRBJ1-5; D remains unclear. The CDR3 sequence is 13 residues long. Germline V CDR1 and CDR2: MNHNY, SVGAGI (reference sequence).

This clonotype has just a few counts. This CDR3 is CASSLPTGSQETQYF. CDR3 nucleotides: TGTGCCAGCAGCTTACCCACAGGGAGCCAAGAGACCCAGTACTTC. This chain connects TRBV7-9 to TRBJ2-5; D possibly corresponds to TRBD1 (6 bases). The CDR3 has 15 amino acids. Germline V lookup: CDR1 SEHNR, CDR2 FQNEAQ (reference sequence). Deletions cut 2 bases from V and 1 base from J, with 11 bases between.

Remarks on this clonotype: Sequence at one end of the junction differs from germline and may be a read error. This sequence joins TRBV6-1 and TRBJ2-3, with D unclear. This CDR3 comprises 11 residues. Germline values: CDR1 MNHNS, CDR2 SASEGT. The CDR3 region is CTSSPVDTQYF. The CDR3 nucleotides are TGTACCAGCAGTCCCGTAGATACGCAGTATTTT.

Notes on this clonotype: No conserved phenylalanine or tryptophan ends this CDR3, so it is likely a read error. This rearrangement joins TRBV5-5 to TRBJ1-1, with 8 bases lining up with TRBD1. V shed 1 base, J shed 3 bases, and the junction held 5 bases outside the gene matches. The CDR3 extends over 15 amino acids. Germline assignment: CDR1 SGHKS and CDR2 YYEKEE (reference sequence). Here the CDR3 DNA reads TGTGCCAGCAGCTTGTGGGCAGGGGGCTACACTGAAGCTTTCTTA. Encoded protein: CASSLWAGGYTEAFL.

A word on this clonotype: One end of the junction does not line up with germline, which may come from a read error. This sequence joins TRBV5-4 and TRBJ2-1, with D unresolved. The CDR3 runs 11 residues. CDR1 is SGHNT and CDR2 is YYREEE in the germline V gene (reference sequence). CDR3 amino acids: CASGWGNEHFF. The CDR3, as DNA: TGTGCCAGCGGCTGGGGAAATGAGCACTTCTTC.

This clonotype was seen more than once but under ten times. A read error may produce the germline difference seen at one junction end. The CDR3 DNA is TGTGCCGGCAGCTTGGTTCTAGATACGCAGTATTTT. Its translation: CAGSLVLDTQYF. The chain links TRBV5-4 to TRBJ2-3; D is undetermined. The CDR3 sequence is 12 residues long. Germline values: CDR1 SGHNT, CDR2 YYREEE (reference sequence).

A note on this clonotype: A clone one base away is much larger, so this may be a read error. V gene TRBV7-9 combines with J gene TRBJ1-1; D remains unclear. Germline lookup yields CDR1 SEHNR and CDR2 FQNEAQ (reference sequence). The CDR3 spans 13 residues. Trimming removed 3 bases at V and 5 bases at J, with 10 bases between. The DNA of the CDR3 is TGTGCCAGCAGCTTTCCGGGTTGGACTGAAGCTTTCTTT. It specifies CASSFPGWTEAFF.

The CDR3 reads CASSLLGTGAHEQYV. CDR3 nucleotide sequence: TGTGCCAGCAGCTTACTGGGGACAGGCGCCCACGAGCAGTACGTC. The rearrangement uses TRBV5-1 and TRBJ2-7; 8 nucleotides line up with TRBD1. The CDR3 sequence is 15 residues long. The germline gives CDR1 SGHRS, CDR2 YFSETQ.

Turning to this clonotype: A read error may be the cause here, since a much bigger clone is one base away. The CDR3 sequence is CASSLTSSVYEQYF. Here the CDR3 DNA reads TGTGCCAGTTCCTTGACTAGCTCGGTTTACGAGCAGTACTTC. The rearrangement uses TRBV19 and TRBJ2-7, with TRBD2 matching 7 bases. This CDR3 is built from 14 residues. V gave up 8 bases and J gave up 4 bases; unmatched junction bases: 11. Germline loops: CDR1 LNHDA, CDR2 SQIVND (reference sequence).

As concerns this clonotype: The junction does not match germline at one end; this may be a read error. This chain connects TRBV29-1 to TRBJ2-7, with 7 bases lining up with TRBD2. The CDR3 has 14 residues. Germline CDR1 SQVTM, CDR2 ANQGSEA. CDR3 region: CGVEGAGGKREQYF. The DNA for the CDR3 is TGCGGCGTTGAAGGGGCCGGGGGGAAACGCGAGCAGTACTTC.

Concerning this clonotype itself: Being one base from a much bigger clone, this may be a read error. For the CDR3, the DNA is TGTGCCACCGGTGACGGCCTTAGTAGCGGGGGATACGAGCAGTACTTC. This codes for CATGDGLSSGGYEQYF. The chain is built from TRBV24-1 and TRBJ2-7; TRBD2 matches 9 bases. Germline V gene data show CDR1 as KGHDR and CDR2 as SFDVKD. This CDR3 is 16 amino acids long.

As concerns this clonotype: Mismatch with germline at one junction end may stem from a read error. This chain connects TRBV12-3 or TRBV12-4 to TRBJ2-7; D may correspond to TRBD1 or TRBD2 (5 bases each). This CDR3 has 14 amino acids. In nucleotides, the CDR3 is TGTGCCAGCAGGGCCCATCAGGGAGACTACGAACAGTACTTC. Translated: CASRAHQGDYEQYF.

This clonotype was picked up one time. A much larger clonotype is one base distant, so this may be a read error. The chain employs TRBV29-1 and TRBJ2-5; D remains unclear. The length of the CDR3 is 12 residues. Germline V gene data show CDR1 as SQVTM and CDR2 as ANQGSEA. CDR3 sequence: CSVLENHETQYF. The CDR3 region has the DNA TGCAGCGTTCTGGAGAACCATGAGACCCAGTACTTC.

This clonotype has only a few counts. An end of the junction does not agree with germline; a read error may underlie this. The V gene is TRBV7-3, the J gene TRBJ2-7; D might be TRBD1 (5 bases). The germline V gene has CDR1 SGHTA and CDR2 FQGTGA. There are 12 residues in the CDR3. CDR3 loop: CVSSFRVHEQYF. CDR3 nucleotide sequence: TGTGTCAGCAGCTTCAGGGTCCACGAGCAGTACTTC.

The chain uses TRBV28 and TRBJ2-3, with a tentative D call TRBD2 (6 bases). V lost 7 bases and J lost 4, with 21 bases in between. This CDR3 has 16 residues. Looked up from germline, CDR1 is MDHEN and CDR2 is SYDVKM. The CDR3 DNA is TGTGCCAGCAATGCCTTAGCGGTCCCTAACCCAGATACGCAGTATTTT. It yields the protein CASNALAVPNPDTQYF.

The rearrangement uses TRBV4-3 and TRBJ2-2, with D unclear. This CDR3 contains 14 residues. Trimming shortened V by 4 bases and J by 0 bases, and 6 bases separated the two germline ends. Germline assignment: CDR1 LGHNA and CDR2 YSLEER. In DNA form, the CDR3 reads TGCGCCAGCAGCCTGATATCGAACACCGGGGAGCTGTTTTTT. As protein: CASSLISNTGELFF.

In its sample, this clonotype is medium-sized. This rearrangement joins TRBV6-5 to TRBJ2-5; possibly TRBD2 for D (6 bases). V shed 2 bases and J shed 1 base, with 8 bases lying between them. The germline gives CDR1 MNHEY, CDR2 SVGAGI. This CDR3 region has 14 residues. The CDR3: CASSYGGIQETQYF. The CDR3 DNA reads as TGTGCCAGCAGTTACGGAGGGATCCAAGAGACCCAGTACTTC.

The chain recombines TRBV29-1 with TRBJ1-4, with unresolved D. CDR3 length: 10 amino acids. Germline-derived CDR1 and CDR2 are SQVTM and ANQGSEA. Trimming stripped 7 bases from V and 6 bases from J, with 6 bases between. The DNA of the CDR3 is TGCAGCGCTTTGGATGAAAAACTGTTTTTT. Translated, it gives CSALDEKLFF. Combining the CDR3 with reference TRBV29-1 and TRBJ1-4 gives the whole variable domain SAVISQKPSRDICQRGTSLTIQCQVDSQVTMMFWYRQQPGQSLTLIATANQGSEATYESGFVIDKFPISRPNLTFSTLTVSNMSPEDSSIYLCSALDEKLFFGSGTQLSVL.

This clonotype came up once. It is likely a read error, because the conserved phenylalanine at the end of the CDR3 is missing. The chain carries TRBV29-1 and TRBJ2-4; 7 nucleotides align to TRBD1. This CDR3 has 13 residues. The germline gives CDR1 SQVTM, CDR2 ANQGSEA. Germline trimming cut 5 bases from V and 7 bases from J; bases unmatched to any gene: 8. CDR3 loop: CSVTDRWGNIQYL. CDR3 sequence (DNA): TGCAGCGTTACGGACAGGTGGGGGAACATTCAGTACTTA.

The chain has TRBV12-3 or TRBV12-4 and TRBJ1-2; no clear D. This CDR3 has 13 residues. Trimming pared 1 base from V and 3 bases from J, leaving 6 bases between. CDR3 sequence: CASSLVIDYGYTF. In DNA form, the CDR3 reads TGTGCCAGCAGTTTAGTCATCGACTATGGCTACACCTTC.

Worth noting for this clonotype: Given the absence of the conserved phenylalanine or tryptophan at the CDR3 end, a read error is likely. V usage is TRBV5-5 and J usage is TRBJ1-6; D remains unclear. The CDR3 has 16 amino acids. CDR1 is SGHKS, CDR2 YYEKEE, per germline (reference sequence). The CDR3 nucleotides are TGTGCCATCAGCTTGAGGATTAACTCCTATAATTCACCCCTCCACTAT. Translated, it gives CAISLRINSYNSPLHY.

This clonotype was counted ten times or more. This chain links TRBV5-5 with TRBJ2-3; 14 bases align to TRBD2. Germline CDR1 reads SGHKS; CDR2 reads YYEKEE (reference sequence). The CDR3 has 20 residues. With 0 bases clipped from V and 3 bases from J, the junction kept 12 bases outside the gene matches. The CDR3 DNA sequence: TGTGCCAGCAGCTTGGCTCCACCCGGGACTAGCGGGAGTGGTACAGATACGCAGTATTTT. The encoded protein is CASSLAPPGTSGSGTDTQYF.

This clonotype was seen a few times. The chain carries TRBV11-3 and TRBJ2-2, with 7 bases lining up with TRBD2. The junction had 12 bases not matched to a gene; V was cut back by 4 bases and J by 7 bases. The CDR3 loop spans 16 amino acids. The germline CDR1 and CDR2 sequences are SGHNT and YENEEA. Here the CDR3 reads CASSSAGTVFLGELFF. The DNA for the CDR3 is TGTGCCAGCAGCTCAGCGGGGACGGTTTTCCTCGGGGAGCTGTTTTTT.

This clonotype was seen just once. This CDR3 is missing its conserved last phenylalanine or tryptophan, likely due to a read error. The chain uses TRBV11-2 and TRBJ2-2; D is perhaps TRBD2 (6 bases). Trimming stripped 1 base from V and 14 bases from J, with 23 bases between. The CDR3 sequence is 16 residues long. Germline CDR1 SGHAT, CDR2 FQNNGV. CDR3 DNA sequence: TGTGCCAGCAGCTTAGTGACTAGTGCGGGCACCGGAGAACTGTTTTCT. Its protein is CASSLVTSAGTGELFS.

As concerns this clonotype: Given the absence of the conserved phenylalanine or tryptophan at the CDR3 end, a read error is likely. It is unclear where the CDR3 begins or ends on the DNA, so no DNA is shown, and the CDR3 is as TCRdb lists it. The genes are TRBV11-3 and TRBJ1-5; the table assigns TRBD1, which was not confirmed against the DNA. Germline CDR1 reads SGHNT; CDR2 reads YENEEA. The CDR3 is 18 amino acids long, termini counted. The CDR3 here is CASSQRARQENSNQPQHL.

A few counts support this clonotype. The chain joins TRBV28 to TRBJ2-3; TRBD2 agrees at 16 bases. The CDR3 has 23 amino acids. V shed 3 bases, J shed 5 bases, and the junction held 23 bases outside the gene matches. From germline, CDR1 is MDHEN and CDR2 SYDVKM. CDR3 loop: CASSFPPRRTGTSGREAKDTQYF. The CDR3 DNA is TGTGCCAGCAGTTTCCCCCCAAGACGAACCGGGACTAGCGGGAGGGAAGCCAAAGATACGCAGTATTTT.